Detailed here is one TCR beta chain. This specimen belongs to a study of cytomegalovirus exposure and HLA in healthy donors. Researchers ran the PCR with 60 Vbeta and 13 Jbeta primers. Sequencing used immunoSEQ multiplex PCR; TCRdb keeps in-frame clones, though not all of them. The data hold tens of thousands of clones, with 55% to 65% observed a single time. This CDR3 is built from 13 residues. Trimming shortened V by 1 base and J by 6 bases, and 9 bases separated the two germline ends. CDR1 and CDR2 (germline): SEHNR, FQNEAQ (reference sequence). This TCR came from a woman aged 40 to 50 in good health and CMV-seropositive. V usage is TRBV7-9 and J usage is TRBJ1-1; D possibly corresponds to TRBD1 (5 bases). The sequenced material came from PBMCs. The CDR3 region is CASSLERGSEAFF. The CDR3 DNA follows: TGTGCCAGCAGCTTAGAACGGGGGTCTGAAGCTTTCTTT.